The 32 T cell receptor beta chains given below trace back to one sample, sequenced in a study of shared clonotypes between healthy human individuals. TCRdb keeps only in-frame clones here, not all; method: immunoSEQ multiplex PCR. The sample has roughly 2.5 million clones, approximately 90% seen once; the top ten hold about 0.13%. The material sequenced was naive CD4+ T cells sorted from blood. Subset here: CD45RA+ positively selected. The receptors shown here come from a man younger than 35 in good health.

This clone was detected once. The chain combines TRBV6-5 with TRBJ2-3; D gene ambiguous. V lost 4 bases and J lost 5, with 10 bases in between. CDR3 length: 13 amino acids. The germline V gene has CDR1 MNHEY and CDR2 SVGAGI. CDR3 sequence (DNA): TGTGCCAGCAGTTTCGACCTGGGAGATACGCAGTATTTT. It is translated as CASSFDLGDTQYF.

The chain carries TRBV7-2 and TRBJ2-2; a possible D gene is TRBD2 (6 bases). This CDR3 is built from 15 residues. Trimming pared 4 bases from V and 6 bases from J, leaving 15 bases between. Germline CDR1 and CDR2: SGHTA and FQGNSA. The CDR3 here is CASSSNRAGPGELFF. CDR3 nucleotide sequence: TGTGCCAGCAGCTCCAACCGAGCGGGTCCCGGGGAGCTGTTTTTT.

This chain links TRBV19 with TRBJ2-3, with 12 bases matching TRBD2. CDR1 LNHDA and CDR2 SQIVND come from the germline V gene (reference sequence). The trim removed 4 bases at V and 0 bases at J, leaving 2 bases unmatched. CDR3 length: 16 residues. CDR3 nucleotides: TGTGCCAGTAGTAGGACTAGCGGGACTAGCACAGATACGCAGTATTTT. It encodes CASSRTSGTSTDTQYF. The whole variable domain, filled in from reference TRBV19 and TRBJ2-3, reads DGGITQSPKYLFRKEGQNVTLSCEQNLNHDAMYWYRQDPGQGLRLIYYSQIVNDFQKGDIAEGYSVSREKKESFPLTVTSAQKNPTAFYLCASSRTSGTSTDTQYFGPGTRLTVL.

The CDR3 protein is CASTGDRWSDEQYF. The CDR3 region has the DNA TGTGCCAGCACCGGGGACAGATGGTCCGACGAGCAGTACTTC. The V call is TRBV2, the J call TRBJ2-5; 7 bases map to TRBD1. The end of the DNA aligns better with TRBJ2-7, so the J call may be wrong. The CDR3 extends over 14 amino acids. Germline lookup yields CDR1 SNHLY and CDR2 FYNNEI.

The chain has TRBV28 and TRBJ2-5; 8 bases are shared with TRBD2. Germline V gives CDR1 MDHEN, CDR2 SYDVKM. This CDR3 contains 16 residues. Losses at the gene ends were 4 bases for V and 5 bases for J; bases not matched to a gene: 12. This CDR3 reads CASSSAAGGRRETQYF. The CDR3 DNA reads TGTGCCAGCAGTTCAGCGGCGGGGGGTCGGCGGGAGACCCAGTACTTC.

The chain couples TRBV30 to TRBJ1-4; D is possibly TRBD1 (5 bases). There are 14 residues in the CDR3. The V gene's germline CDR1 is GTSNPN and CDR2 SVGIG (reference sequence). V gave up 0 bases and J gave up 3 bases, with 8 bases separating them. The CDR3 DNA reads as TGTGCCTGGAGTGTGGGGGGAGCTAATGAAAAACTGTTTTTT. Its translation: CAWSVGGANEKLFF.

This clone was counted a few times. The chain joins TRBV19 to TRBJ2-5; 12 nucleotides agree with TRBD1. Germline V CDR1 and CDR2: LNHDA, SQIVND (reference sequence). The CDR3 totals 16 residues. Trimming removed 3 bases from V and 5 bases from J; junction bases left unmatched: 7. As DNA, the CDR3 is TGTGCCAGTAGTATCGGGACAGGGGGCTCCGGTGAGACCCAGTACTTC. Translated, it gives CASSIGTGGSGETQYF.

This CDR3 reads CASSYYAGYNEKLFF. The CDR3 nucleotides read TGTGCCAGCAGCTACTACGCAGGGTATAATGAAAAACTGTTTTTT. The rearrangement uses TRBV7-2 and TRBJ1-4; D is perhaps TRBD1 (5 bases). CDR1 and CDR2 from the germline V gene are SGHTA and FQGNSA. The CDR3 consists of 15 residues. V gave up 4 bases and J gave up 4 bases, with 13 bases separating them.

The chain couples TRBV7-2 to TRBJ2-7, with TRBD2 matching 12 bases. With V trimmed by 5 bases and J by 5 bases, 10 bases remained unmatched. Germline CDR1 SGHTA, CDR2 FQGNSA. The CDR3 spans 16 residues. CDR3 in DNA: TGTGCCAGCAGCACCACCCTAGCGGGAGGGCTACACGAGCAGTACTTC. It is translated as CASSTTLAGGLHEQYF.

A note on this clone: In the same sample, other DNA sequences code for this CDR3. J is TRBJ2-1 and V is TRBV18; D could derive from TRBD1 or TRBD2 (5 bases each). Germline V gene sequence: CDR1 KGHSH, CDR2 LQKENI. The V gene lost 3 bases and the J gene lost 2 bases, with 8 bases spanning the gap. This CDR3 contains 14 residues. The CDR3: CASSPGTTYNEQFF. As DNA, the CDR3 is TGTGCCAGCTCACCGGGGACCACCTACAATGAGCAGTTCTTC.

This clone was picked up a small number of times. This rearrangement joins TRBV6-5 to TRBJ1-6; D is ambiguous. Germline V lookup: CDR1 MNHEY, CDR2 SVGAGI. The V gene lost 2 bases and the J gene lost 9 bases, with 11 bases spanning the gap. The CDR3 covers 14 residues. CDR3 residues: CASSYGVGSSPLHF. The CDR3, as DNA: TGTGCCAGCAGTTACGGGGTCGGGAGTTCACCCCTCCACTTT.

This chain joins TRBV9 and TRBJ1-3; no clear D. The germline gives CDR1 SGDLS, CDR2 YYNGEE. The length of the CDR3 is 12 residues. The V end was cut by 4 bases, the J end by 4 bases, with 6 bases between. The CDR3 DNA follows: TGTGCCAGCAGCCTCGAAGGAAACACCATATATTTT. Its translation is CASSLEGNTIYF.

This clone appeared a single time. This chain links TRBV28 with TRBJ1-5; D may be TRBD1 (5 bases). V lost 3 bases and J 15 bases, leaving 12 bases between the germline ends. The CDR3 has 11 amino acids. CDR1 is MDHEN, CDR2 SYDVKM, per germline. DNA for the CDR3: TGTGCCAGCAGTTTCCAGGGAGCGCGGCATTTT. Translating it yields CASSFQGARHF.

A word on this clone: Within the sample, other DNA sequences also encode this same CDR3. V usage is TRBV7-9 and J usage is TRBJ2-7; 7 bases align to TRBD1. There are 14 residues in the CDR3. V was pared by 1 base and J by 3 bases, with 3 bases of the junction left unmatched. The V gene's germline CDR1 is SEHNR and CDR2 FQNEAQ (reference sequence). The DNA of the CDR3 is TGTGCCAGCAGCTTAGGACAGGGTAACTACGAGCAGTACTTC. This encodes CASSLGQGNYEQYF.

The chain employs TRBV5-1 and TRBJ1-2, with 8 positions matching TRBD1. CDR3 length: 14 amino acids. V lost 4 bases, J lost 8 bases, and 10 bases stayed unmatched. Germline V gives CDR1 SGHRS, CDR2 YFSETQ. The CDR3 sequence: CASSALQGGGGYTF. The CDR3 nucleotides are TGCGCCAGCAGCGCCCTACAGGGGGGAGGAGGCTACACCTTC.

This chain's CDR3 is CASKGEVNTEAFF. The CDR3 region has the DNA TGTGCCAGCAAGGGAGAGGTTAACACTGAAGCTTTCTTT. The chain links TRBV2 to TRBJ1-1; the D is unclear. The germline gives CDR1 SNHLY, CDR2 FYNNEI. The length of the CDR3 is 13 residues. V was shortened by 7 bases and J by 2 bases, with 11 bases between the two germline ends. The full variable domain, in which reference TRBV2 and TRBJ1-1 provide the parts outside the CDR3, is EPEVTQTPSHQVTQMGQEVILRCVPISNHLYFYWYRQILGQKVEFLVSFYNNEISEKSEIFDDQFSVERPDGSNFTLKIRSTKLEDSAMYFCASKGEVNTEAFFGQGTRLTVV.

The chain is built from TRBV25-1 and TRBJ2-6, with D maybe TRBD1 (6 bases). The CDR3 contains 16 residues. Per germline, CDR1 MGHDK and CDR2 SYGVNS. Trimming took off 4 bases at V and 1 base at J, with 11 bases between the two ends. The DNA of the CDR3 is TGTGCCAGCAGTGGCAGGGGATGGTCTGGGGCCAACGTCCTGACTTTC. Encoded protein: CASSGRGWSGANVLTF.

The chain joins TRBV6-5 to TRBJ1-4; 8 nucleotides align to TRBD1. This CDR3 has 15 residues. After removal of 2 bases from V and 7 bases from J, the junction contained 6 bases not matched to a gene. Germline loops: CDR1 MNHEY, CDR2 SVGAGI. CDR3 in amino acids: CASSYQTGDGEKLFF. For the CDR3, the DNA is TGTGCCAGCAGTTACCAGACAGGGGACGGTGAAAAACTGTTTTTT.

The chain links TRBV6-1 to TRBJ2-3; maybe TRBD2 (6 bases). The CDR3 is made up of 15 amino acids. V lost 4 bases and J 0 bases, leaving 11 bases between the germline ends. Germline V gene lookup returns CDR1 MNHNS and CDR2 SASEGT. This CDR3 reads CASSAAGPSTDTQYF. CDR3 bases: TGTGCCAGCAGTGCCGCGGGGCCTAGCACAGATACGCAGTATTTT.

The chain uses TRBV15 and TRBJ2-1; D perhaps matches TRBD2 (6 bases). This CDR3 has 14 amino acids. Trimming took off 3 bases at V and 5 bases at J, with 11 bases between the two ends. CDR1 and CDR2 from the germline V gene are LNHNV and YYDKDF (reference sequence). The CDR3 DNA sequence: TGTGCCACCAGCAGGTGGGGCGGGAACAATGAGCAGTTCTTC. Its translation is CATSRWGGNNEQFF.

CDR3 sequence (DNA): TGTGCCAGCAGCTTATCGGGGGTAGGGATCGAGCAGTACTTC. Residues: CASSLSGVGIEQYF. This rearrangement joins TRBV7-8 to TRBJ2-7; possible D gene TRBD2, 6 bases. CDR1 and CDR2 (germline): SGHVS, FQNEAQ. V was shortened by 2 bases and J by 6 bases, with 14 bases between the two germline ends. This CDR3 is built from 14 residues.

For this clone: The sample contains more than one DNA sequence encoding this CDR3. The genes are TRBV6-5 and TRBJ1-1, with 8 positions matching TRBD1. The CDR3 has 14 amino acids. CDR1 MNHEY and CDR2 SVGAGI come from the germline V gene. J lost 1 base, V lost 6 bases, and 4 bases had no gene match. The DNA for the CDR3 is TGTGCCAGCAGCAGAGGACAGGGGAACACTGAAGCTTTCTTT. Translation: CASSRGQGNTEAFF.

V gene TRBV6-1 combines with J gene TRBJ1-2, with D uncertain. Germline-derived CDR1 and CDR2 are MNHNS and SASEGT. The V end lost 6 bases, the J end lost 8 bases, and 16 bases lay between the germline ends. This CDR3 is built from 13 residues. The CDR3 DNA sequence: TGTGCCAGCAGCCCCGGCGGCCCCCGGGGCTACACCTTC. It yields the protein CASSPGGPRGYTF.

The chain employs TRBV6-5 and TRBJ2-7; the D gene is possibly TRBD2 (6 bases). Germline V gives CDR1 MNHEY, CDR2 SVGAGI. This CDR3 is 14 amino acids long. V was trimmed by 3 bases and J by 4 bases, leaving 13 bases between them. The CDR3, as DNA: TGTGCCAGCAGTTATGTCCTAGGGACTTACGAGCAGTACTTC. The encoded protein is CASSYVLGTYEQYF.

This sequence joins TRBV5-1 and TRBJ2-1; D is uncertain. The V gene's germline CDR1 is SGHRS and CDR2 YFSETQ. CDR3 size: 15 residues. The ends were cut back, 4 bases at V and 3 bases at J, with 14 bases in the middle. The CDR3 sequence: CASSPGVSYYNEQFF. The CDR3 DNA is TGCGCCAGCAGCCCAGGAGTTAGCTACTACAATGAGCAGTTCTTC.

V usage is TRBV5-5 and J usage is TRBJ1-5; D perhaps matches TRBD1 (5 bases). The CDR3 is 15 amino acids. Germline CDR1 SGHKS, CDR2 YYEKEE (reference sequence). Trimming took 4 bases from V and 1 from J, leaving 12 bases between them. CDR3 protein: CASSPGPLSNQPQHF. CDR3 nucleotide sequence: TGTGCCAGCAGCCCGGGACCGTTAAGCAATCAGCCCCAGCATTTT.

In regard to this clone: Other DNA variants within this sample encode the same CDR3. The chain uses TRBV7-9 and TRBJ2-2; D gene ambiguous. Germline V CDR1 and CDR2: SEHNR, FQNEAQ (reference sequence). V lost 4 bases and J 0 bases, leaving 0 bases between the germline ends. The CDR3 sequence is 12 residues long. The DNA of the CDR3 is TGTGCCAGCAGCTCGAACACCGGGGAGCTGTTTTTT. Its translation is CASSSNTGELFF.

The CDR3 bases are TGCGCCAGCAGCTTGGCACAGTACCAAGAGACCCAGTACTTC. Translation: CASSLAQYQETQYF. The chain uses TRBV5-1 and TRBJ2-5; D is undetermined. The ends were cut back, 0 bases at V and 0 bases at J, with 6 bases in the middle. CDR1 SGHRS and CDR2 YFSETQ come from the germline V gene. The CDR3 is 14 amino acids.

This chain joins TRBV7-2 and TRBJ2-2, with 7 bases aligning to TRBD2. The germline V gene encodes CDR1 SGHTA and CDR2 FQGNSA. The junction had 7 bases not matched to a gene; V was cut back by 2 bases and J by 1 base. The CDR3 consists of 17 residues. CDR3 DNA: TGTGCCAGCAGCTTACTCGCGGGAGAAGGGAACACCGGGGAGCTGTTTTTT. It encodes CASSLLAGEGNTGELFF.

Worth noting for this clone: The identical CDR3 is also encoded by other nucleotide sequences in the sample. The DNA of the CDR3 is TGTGCCAGCAGCTGGACAGGGGAGGAGACCCAGTACTTC. Its translation: CASSWTGEETQYF. The chain joins TRBV5-5 to TRBJ2-5; 9 bases are shared with TRBD1. J gave up 5 bases and V 3 bases, and 2 bases lay outside the gene matches. The germline V gene has CDR1 SGHKS and CDR2 YYEKEE (reference sequence). This CDR3 region has 13 residues.

V is TRBV18 and J is TRBJ2-6; 8 bases match TRBD1. CDR1 and CDR2 (germline): KGHSH, LQKENI. The ends lost 3 bases at V and 6 bases at J; junction bases unmatched: 1. This CDR3 is 14 amino acids long. The CDR3 loop reads CASSPGQEANVLTF. The CDR3 DNA reads TGTGCCAGCTCACCGGGACAGGAGGCCAACGTCCTGACTTTC.

The chain combines TRBV25-1 with TRBJ1-2; no definite D call. The CDR3 length is 15 residues. The V end was cut by 3 bases, the J end by 4 bases, with 15 bases between. Germline V gene sequence: CDR1 MGHDK, CDR2 SYGVNS. The CDR3 here is CASSDAGSVSYGYTF. Here the CDR3 DNA reads TGTGCCAGCAGTGATGCAGGCTCAGTTAGCTATGGCTACACCTTC.